This is a list of T cell receptor beta chains from one sample in a study of shared T cell receptors in the human thymus. This table comes from immunoSEQ multiplex PCR, and its TCRdb copy is limited to in-frame clones, with some not included. The sample includes 500,000 to 850,000 clones, over 75% seen only once; the top ten take 0.0094%. These data also featured in a second study, about human thymus T cells.

Input material: thymocytes. The receptors here all came from a boy younger than two with a congenital heart defect. Each CDR3 is given with its conserved first and last residue. D genes are given only for firm matches. Size is stated for part of the rows, as once, few or many counts, or as a class when the clone is expanded.

abundance: NA
j_gene: TRBJ2-6
v_gene: TRBV5-6
d_gene: NA
CDR3aa: CASSLTTGGAGANVLTF
CDR3nt: TGTGCCAGCAGCTTGACCACAGGGGGGGCTGGGGCCAACGTCCTGACTTTC

abundance: few
j_gene: TRBJ2-1
v_gene: TRBV4-3
d_gene: TRBD1
CDR3aa: CASSQDQGDNEQFF
CDR3nt: TGCGCCAGCAGCCAAGATCAGGGGGACAATGAGCAGTTCTTC

abundance: NA
j_gene: TRBJ2-1
v_gene: TRBV27
d_gene: NA
CDR3aa: CASSLIRGKSNEQFF
CDR3nt: TGTGCCAGCAGTCTCATCCGCGGGAAGTCCAATGAGCAGTTCTTC

abundance: NA
j_gene: TRBJ2-5
v_gene: TRBV5-5
d_gene: TRBD1
CDR3aa: CASSYRPGQAQETQYF
CDR3nt: TGTGCCAGCAGCTATCGGCCGGGACAGGCACAAGAGACCCAGTACTTC

abundance: NA
j_gene: TRBJ2-2
v_gene: TRBV2
d_gene: NA
CDR3aa: CASSRHGQTNTGELFF
CDR3nt: TGTGCCAGCAGTCGGCACGGACAGACGAACACCGGGGAGCTGTTTTTT

abundance: NA
j_gene: TRBJ2-1
v_gene: TRBV25-1
d_gene: NA
CDR3aa: CASSGLGGVSYNEQFF
CDR3nt: TGTGCCAGCAGTGGCCTCGGGGGAGTCTCTTACAATGAGCAGTTCTTC

abundance: NA
j_gene: TRBJ1-1
v_gene: TRBV7-2
d_gene: NA
CDR3aa: CASSSHLSRKDRVSQAFF
CDR3nt: TGTGCCAGCAGCTCCCACCTCTCGCGGAAGGACAGAGTAAGTCAAGCTTTCTTT

abundance: NA
j_gene: TRBJ2-2
v_gene: TRBV15
d_gene: TRBD2
CDR3aa: CATSSYMRGENTGELFF
CDR3nt: TGTGCCACCAGCAGTTATATGCGGGGGGAGAACACCGGGGAGCTGTTTTTT

abundance: NA
j_gene: TRBJ2-5
v_gene: TRBV28
d_gene: TRBD2
CDR3aa: CASSFPGGRREETQYF
CDR3nt: TGTGCCAGCAGTTTTCCGGGGGGAAGGAGGGAAGAGACCCAGTACTTC

abundance: few
j_gene: TRBJ2-1
v_gene: TRBV27
d_gene: TRBD1
CDR3aa: CASSLWDRQNSYNEQFF
CDR3nt: TGTGCCAGCAGTTTATGGGACAGGCAGAATTCCTACAATGAGCAGTTCTTC

abundance: NA
j_gene: TRBJ1-6
v_gene: TRBV28
d_gene: NA
CDR3aa: CASSFTGSPLHF
CDR3nt: TGTGCCAGCAGTTTTACAGGTTCACCCCTCCACTTT

abundance: NA
j_gene: TRBJ2-3
v_gene: TRBV7-2
d_gene: NA
CDR3aa: CASSLAEGDTQYF
CDR3nt: TGTGCCAGCAGCTTAGCGGAGGGAGATACGCAGTATTTT

abundance: NA
j_gene: TRBJ2-3
v_gene: TRBV29-1
d_gene: TRBD2
CDR3aa: CSVSSGGFSGQQFSGGDTQYF
CDR3nt: TGCAGCGTCTCCTCGGGGGGGTTCTCGGGACAACAGTTCTCGGGAGGGGATACGCAGTATTTT

abundance: once
j_gene: TRBJ2-3
v_gene: TRBV15
d_gene: TRBD2
CDR3aa: CATSSPLPPTSGGATDTQYF
CDR3nt: TGTGCCACCAGCAGCCCTTTGCCCCCGACTAGCGGGGGGGCAACAGATACGCAGTATTTT

abundance: NA
j_gene: TRBJ2-7
v_gene: TRBV7-6
d_gene: NA
CDR3aa: CASSLRVFSYEQYF
CDR3nt: TGTGCCAGCAGCCTACGGGTCTTCTCCTACGAGCAGTACTTC

abundance: NA
j_gene: TRBJ2-7
v_gene: TRBV27
d_gene: TRBD2
CDR3aa: CASSLIAGGPNYEQYF
CDR3nt: TGTGCCAGCAGTTTGATAGCGGGAGGGCCGAACTACGAGCAGTACTTC

abundance: NA
j_gene: TRBJ2-2
v_gene: TRBV7-3
d_gene: TRBD2
CDR3aa: CASSSRLAGANTGELFF
CDR3nt: TGTGCCAGCAGCTCTAGACTAGCGGGGGCGAACACCGGGGAGCTGTTTTTT

abundance: NA
j_gene: TRBJ1-1
v_gene: TRBV14
d_gene: NA
CDR3aa: CASSHEEDTDNTEAFF
CDR3nt: TGTGCCAGCAGTCATGAAGAGGACACCGATAACACTGAAGCTTTCTTT

abundance: once
j_gene: TRBJ2-1
v_gene: TRBV28
d_gene: TRBD1
CDR3aa: CASSPPGQGTYNEQFF
CDR3nt: TGTGCCAGCAGTCCCCCGGGACAGGGGACCTACAATGAGCAGTTCTTC

abundance: NA
j_gene: TRBJ1-1
v_gene: TRBV28
d_gene: TRBD1
CDR3aa: CASRDRRDMNTEAFF
CDR3nt: TGTGCCAGCCGGGACAGAAGGGACATGAACACTGAAGCTTTCTTT

abundance: NA
j_gene: TRBJ2-7
v_gene: TRBV30
d_gene: TRBD2
CDR3aa: CAWSGIGTSGLNYEQYF
CDR3nt: TGTGCCTGGAGTGGGATCGGGACTAGCGGGTTGAACTACGAGCAGTACTTC

abundance: NA
j_gene: TRBJ2-2
v_gene: TRBV10-1
d_gene: NA
CDR3aa: CASSDLVPGELFF
CDR3nt: TGCGCCAGCAGTGATCTAGTCCCCGGGGAGCTGTTTTTT

abundance: NA
j_gene: TRBJ1-2
v_gene: TRBV7-6
d_gene: NA
CDR3aa: CASSLRAGRYGYTF
CDR3nt: TGTGCCAGCAGCTTAAGGGCAGGGCGCTATGGCTACACCTTC

abundance: NA
j_gene: TRBJ1-6
v_gene: TRBV4-1
d_gene: NA
CDR3aa: CASSQIKEVTGVSYNSPLHF
CDR3nt: TGCGCCAGCAGCCAAATCAAGGAAGTGACAGGAGTCTCCTATAATTCCCCCCTCCACTTT

abundance: NA
j_gene: TRBJ1-1
v_gene: TRBV18
d_gene: TRBD1
CDR3aa: CASSPGTGPRRSWTEAFF
CDR3nt: TGTGCCAGCTCACCCGGGACAGGGCCTCGGCGGAGTTGGACTGAAGCTTTCTTT

abundance: NA
j_gene: TRBJ1-2
v_gene: TRBV29-1
d_gene: TRBD1
CDR3aa: CSTPQGADGYTF
CDR3nt: TGCAGCACACCCCAGGGGGCGGATGGCTACACCTTC

abundance: NA
j_gene: TRBJ2-7
v_gene: TRBV12-5
d_gene: TRBD2
CDR3aa: CASFSGKTHEQYF
CDR3nt: TGTGCTAGTTTTAGCGGGAAGACCCACGAGCAGTACTTC